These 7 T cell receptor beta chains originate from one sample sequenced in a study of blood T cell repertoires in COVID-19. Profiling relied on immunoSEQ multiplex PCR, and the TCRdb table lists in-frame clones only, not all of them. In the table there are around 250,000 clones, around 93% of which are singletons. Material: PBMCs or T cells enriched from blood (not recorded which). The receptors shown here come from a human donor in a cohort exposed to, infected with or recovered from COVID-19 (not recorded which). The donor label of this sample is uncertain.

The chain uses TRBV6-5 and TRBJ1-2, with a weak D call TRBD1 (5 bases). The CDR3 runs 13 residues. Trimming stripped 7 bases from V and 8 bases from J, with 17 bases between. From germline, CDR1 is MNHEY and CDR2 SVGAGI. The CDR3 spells CASNPGLHGGYTF. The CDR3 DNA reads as TGTGCCAGCAACCCGGGACTCCACGGGGGCTACACCTTC.

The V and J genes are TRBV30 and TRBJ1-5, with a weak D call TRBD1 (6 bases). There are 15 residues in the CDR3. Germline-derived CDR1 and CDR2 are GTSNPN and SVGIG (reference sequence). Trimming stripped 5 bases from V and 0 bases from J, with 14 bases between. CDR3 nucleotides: TGTGCCTGGCGCCACGGACAGTATAGCAATCAGCCCCAGCATTTT. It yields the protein CAWRHGQYSNQPQHF.

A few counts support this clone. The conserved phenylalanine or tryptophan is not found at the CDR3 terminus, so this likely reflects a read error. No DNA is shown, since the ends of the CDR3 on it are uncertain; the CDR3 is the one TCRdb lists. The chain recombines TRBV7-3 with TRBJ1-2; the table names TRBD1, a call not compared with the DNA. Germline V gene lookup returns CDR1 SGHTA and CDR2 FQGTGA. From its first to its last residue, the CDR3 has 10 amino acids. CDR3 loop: CASSPQVAAY.

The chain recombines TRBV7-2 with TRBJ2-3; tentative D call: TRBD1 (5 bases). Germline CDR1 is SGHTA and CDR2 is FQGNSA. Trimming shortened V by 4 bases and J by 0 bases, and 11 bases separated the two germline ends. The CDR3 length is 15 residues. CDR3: CASSSDITSTDTQYF. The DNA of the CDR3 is TGTGCCAGCAGCTCGGACATAACTAGCACAGATACGCAGTATTTT.

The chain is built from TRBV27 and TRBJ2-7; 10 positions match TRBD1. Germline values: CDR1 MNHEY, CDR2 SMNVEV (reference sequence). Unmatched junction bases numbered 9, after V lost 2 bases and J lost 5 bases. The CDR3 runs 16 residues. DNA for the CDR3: TGTGCCAGCAGTTTAACGACAGGGGGCGCAAAGGACGAGCAGTACTTC. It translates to CASSLTTGGAKDEQYF.

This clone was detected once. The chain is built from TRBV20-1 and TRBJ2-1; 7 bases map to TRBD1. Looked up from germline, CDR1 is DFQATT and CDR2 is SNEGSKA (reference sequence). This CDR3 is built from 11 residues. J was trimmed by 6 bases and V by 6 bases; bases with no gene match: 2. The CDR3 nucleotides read TGCAGTGCAAGACAGGGCAATGAGCAGTTCTTC. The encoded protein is CSARQGNEQFF.

CDR3 protein: CASSQPRWGTGVRSGELFF. Written as DNA, the CDR3 is TGCGCCAGCAGCCAACCTCGCTGGGGGACAGGCGTACGTAGCGGGGAGCTGTTTTTT. The V and J genes are TRBV4-1 and TRBJ2-2; the match to TRBD1 covers 8 bases. The ends lost 2 bases at V and 7 bases at J; junction bases unmatched: 18. CDR1 MGHRA and CDR2 YSYEKL come from the germline V gene. This CDR3 has 19 residues.